Sequencing of this T cell receptor (beta chain) was carried out in a study of metastatic and nonmetastatic thyroid tumors. The overall study: A comparison of repertoires was made across blood and tumor or nodule tissue from malignant and benign thyroid patients. Study results and limitations: Significantly higher TCR beta diversity was reportedly seen in malignant thyroid tumors than benign nodules, in blood and tumor.

Authors' data handling: A classifier of distant metastasis in papillary thyroid cancer was built from CDR3 differences (across clinicopathological groups). TCRdb re-called clones from the PCR reads using MiXCR. TCRdb, not the original authors, processed these V and J calls. The sample holds more than 20,000 clones, approximately 30% seen once. The sample holds many counts of this clone. The antigen is undetermined. The CDR3 is 18 residues long. V lost 4 bases and J lost 4; bases outside the gene matches: 12. Germline V CDR1 and CDR2: SGHVS, FNYEAQ. Not a single patient had been given any form of treatment at any point before undergoing thyroid surgery.

The sample comprised tumor tissue. The J gene is TRBJ2-6, the V gene TRBV7-6; 8 nucleotides align to TRBD1. This receptor was obtained from a female donor with papillary thyroid cancer or a benign thyroid nodule (not recorded which). Some clones in this sample may be carry-over from other donors' samples. This CDR3 reads CASSSRFGGQGGANVLTF. CDR3 in DNA: TGTGCCAGCAGCTCCCGGTTTGGTGGACAGGGAGGGGCCAACGTCCTGACTTTC.